The rows below give T cell receptor beta chains drawn from one sample of a study of metastatic and nonmetastatic thyroid tumors. Using MiXCR, TCRdb re-called clones from the PCR reads. The sample comprises over 10,000 clones, approximately 23% of which are singletons, and approximately 12% rests with the top ten. Source material: adjacent normal tissue. These receptors all come from a female donor with papillary thyroid cancer or a benign thyroid nodule (not recorded which). Some clones in this sample may be carry-over from other donors' samples. Both conserved end residues are part of each CDR3. Each record gives: V gene, D gene, J gene, clone size, CDR3 protein, CDR3 DNA. A D gene is named only where the DNA matches it firmly. Some rows mark clone size as missing; the rest say once, few, many or name a class of expanded clone.

V: TRBV6-1
D: NA
J: TRBJ2-1
size: NA
CDR3: CASRPAQGWQFF
DNA: TGTGCCAGCAGACCCGCCCAGGGCTGGCAGTTCTTC

V: TRBV20-1
D: TRBD2
J: TRBJ2-1
size: few
CDR3: CSALRLAGANEQFF
DNA: TGCAGTGCCCTGAGGCTAGCGGGAGCCAATGAGCAGTTCTTC

V: TRBV6-1
D: NA
J: TRBJ2-2
size: NA
CDR3: CASSSGLLNTGELFF
DNA: TGTGCCAGCAGTTCGGGACTTTTGAACACCGGGGAGCTGTTTTTT

V: TRBV6-1
D: NA
J: TRBJ2-2
size: NA
CDR3: CASSDFGGNTGELFF
DNA: TGTGCCAGCAGTGACTTCGGGGGGAACACCGGGGAGCTGTTTTTT

V: TRBV5-5
D: TRBD1
J: TRBJ1-5
size: many
CDR3: CASSHSQGAGEPQHF
DNA: TGTGCCAGCAGCCATTCACAGGGGGCCGGGGAGCCCCAGCATTTT

V: TRBV2
D: TRBD1
J: TRBJ1-2
size: medium-sized
CDR3: CARTLRGRDGYTF
DNA: TGTGCCAGGACCCTCAGGGGGCGCGATGGCTACACCTTC

V: TRBV11-2
D: TRBD1
J: TRBJ2-7
size: few
CDR3: CASSETGGYEQYF
DNA: TGTGCCAGCAGCGAGACAGGGGGCTACGAGCAGTACTTC

V: TRBV6-2/TRBV6-3
D: TRBD1
J: TRBJ1-1
size: few
CDR3: CASSYPGQVSAEAFF
DNA: TGTGCCAGCAGTTACCCAGGACAGGTTTCGGCTGAAGCTTTCTTT

V: TRBV6-4
D: NA
J: TRBJ1-5
size: NA
CDR3: CASSESPTGNQPQHF
DNA: TGTGCCAGCAGTGAATCTCCAACGGGCAATCAGCCCCAGCATTTT

V: TRBV2
D: NA
J: TRBJ2-3
size: many
CDR3: CASGLFKDDTQYF
DNA: TGTGCCAGCGGGCTTTTCAAAGACGATACGCAGTATTTT

V: TRBV24-1
D: TRBD2
J: TRBJ2-5
size: few
CDR3: CATRQAGGETQYF
DNA: TGTGCCACCAGACAAGCGGGGGGGGAGACCCAGTACTTC

V: TRBV28
D: NA
J: TRBJ2-7
size: medium-sized
CDR3: CASSPGRRGQGEQYF
DNA: TGTGCCAGCAGTCCGGGGAGGAGGGGTCAAGGCGAGCAGTACTTC

V: TRBV9
D: NA
J: TRBJ1-3
size: NA
CDR3: CASSPEGGNVNTIYF
DNA: TGTGCCAGCAGCCCCGAGGGAGGGAATGTAAACACCATATATTTT

V: TRBV7-3
D: TRBD2
J: TRBJ2-5
size: NA
CDR3: CATSLSGREGPQETQYF
DNA: TGTGCCACCAGCTTAAGTGGGCGGGAGGGTCCCCAAGAGACACAGTACTTC

V: TRBV7-2
D: NA
J: TRBJ2-7
size: NA
CDR3: CASSLATSSGEQYF
DNA: TGTGCCAGCAGCTTAGCCACTAGCTCGGGCGAGCAGTACTTC

V: TRBV6-1
D: TRBD1
J: TRBJ1-6
size: few
CDR3: CASRSQGAMGNSPLHF
DNA: TGTGCCAGCAGGTCTCAGGGGGCTATGGGTAATTCACCCCTCCACTTT

V: TRBV10-3
D: TRBD2
J: TRBJ2-3
size: NA
CDR3: CARGLAGTDTQYF
DNA: TGTGCAAGAGGACTAGCGGGTACAGATACGCAGTATTTT

V: TRBV7-9
D: NA
J: TRBJ2-3
size: NA
CDR3: CASSLGQLTDTQYF
DNA: TGTGCCAGCAGCTTAGGGCAGCTCACAGATACGCAGTATTTT